This T cell receptor (beta chain) appears in the sequencing data of a study of cytomegalovirus exposure and HLA in healthy donors. Study background: The roughly 100 million unique TCR beta sequences, from 150 million to 200 million T cells, were found by an earlier analysis. Whole-study results and caveats: Common viral pathogens seemed to be connected with several of the most significant clusters, according to a later analysis. The likely explanation for a cluster of highly shared sequence variants was sequencing artifact.

This clone was found a few times. Its specificity is not known. The donors (healthy individuals) were bone marrow donors. V was pared by 1 base and J by 5 bases, with 13 bases between. CDR1 and CDR2 (germline): SGDLS, YYNGEE. The CDR3 has 16 amino acids. 13 Jbeta primers and 60 Vbeta primers were used for the PCR. TCRdb keeps only in-frame clones here, not all; method: immunoSEQ multiplex PCR. The data contain roughly 100,000 clones, about 70% of them seen just once; the ten biggest clones take up approximately 3%. The sample was PBMCs. The rearrangement links TRBV9 to TRBJ1-6, with D unclear. The TCR was taken from a young man in good health and CMV-seronegative. CDR3 DNA: TGTGCCAGCAGCGTACTAAGTCAACCGGATAATTCACCCCTCCACTTT. Protein sequence: CASSVLSQPDNSPLHF.